The entry that follows covers one T cell receptor (beta chain) sequence. Its cognate antigen is unknown. Both 60 Vbeta primers and 13 Jbeta primers went into the PCR. Clones were read by immunoSEQ multiplex PCR, and TCRdb kept only the in-frame ones, dropping some. The sample consists of about 120,000 clones, 66% of them appearing once. This sample is part of a study of cytomegalovirus exposure and HLA in healthy donors. Overall study findings and caveats: In vitro experiments confirmed that three CMV-associated chains were specific for CMV antigens. According to the study, approximately 150 TCR beta chains were cytomegalovirus-associated.

The clonotype was recovered from a man aged 18 to 30 in good health and CMV-seronegative. Specimen: PBMCs.

The CDR3 DNA follows: TGCGCCAGCAGCTTGGGATGGGGACAAGGCCCCCTGACGCAGTATTTT. This gives the protein CASSLGWGQGPLTQYF. This chain joins TRBV5-1 and TRBJ2-3; D may be TRBD1 (6 bases). V was pared by 0 bases and J by 9 bases, with 20 bases between. CDR1 SGHRS and CDR2 YFSETQ come from the germline V gene. CDR3 size: 16 residues.